This T cell receptor beta chain was recorded in a study of blood T cell repertoires in COVID-19. Study in general: From T cells, B-cell-depleted T cells, or PBMCs came the material, which was cDNA or gDNA.

Some clones are missing from TCRdb's copy, which holds only in-frame ones; the method was immunoSEQ multiplex PCR. Here the sample spans roughly 140,000 clones, roughly 76% being singletons. The CDR3 spans 15 residues. Germline V CDR1 and CDR2: SGHNT, YYREEE (reference sequence). V lost 2 bases to trimming and J lost 4 bases, with 15 bases between them. In its sample, this clone was seen once. The clonotype comes from a human donor with acute or convalescent COVID-19. The donor label of this sample is uncertain. This sequence joins TRBV5-4 and TRBJ1-1; D gene ambiguous. The sample consisted of peripheral blood. Here the CDR3 reads CASSFSSATGTEAFF. DNA of the CDR3: TGTGCCAGCAGCTTTTCGTCCGCCACGGGCACTGAAGCTTTCTTT.